This TCR beta chain was obtained from a study of a mutant IDH1 vaccine in newly diagnosed glioma. Data came from immunoSEQ multiplex PCR; TCRdb stores just in-frame clones and leaves some out. The repertoire holds around 53,000 clones, with 91% as singletons. The CDR3 contains 12 residues. V gave up 4 bases and J gave up 9 bases, with 14 bases separating them. CDR1 is SGHDT and CDR2 is YYEEEE in the germline V gene. As for time point: week 11, during vaccination. Every single dose of the vaccine, 300 ug of mutant IDH1 20-mer peptide, came with topical imiquimod. As concerns this clone: What it recognizes is unknown.

This clonotype originated in a man in his forties or fifties with glioma. The rearrangement links TRBV5-6 to TRBJ2-7, with D possibly TRBD2 on 5 matching bases. This specimen was PBMCs, taken from a glioma patient whose treatment included an IDH1 peptide vaccine. This CDR3 is CASSKSSGVQYF. As DNA, the CDR3 is TGTGCCAGCAGCAAGTCCAGCGGAGTGCAGTACTTC.